These 15 T cell receptor beta chains came from one sample sequenced in a study of T cells after yellow fever vaccination. Using its own MiXCR run on the 5' RACE reads, TCRdb lists one record per CDR3 protein. This sample yields about 13,000 distinct CDR3 sequences, of which 4.9% are seen a single time; about half belongs to the top ten. The input for sequencing was PBMCs, either bulk or a sorted T-cell subset (CD4+, CD8+, memory, or dextramer-sorted; not recorded which), taken 45 days after the yellow fever booster vaccination. Receptors were obtained from a young man who received the YFV17D yellow fever vaccine.

In its sample, this clonotype was seen many times. CDR3 in amino acids: CASSEGGGARDTQYF. The DNA of the CDR3 is TGTGCCAGCAGTGAAGGTGGCGGGGCCCGAGATACGCAGTATTTT. This chain connects TRBV25-1 to TRBJ2-3; the D gene is possibly TRBD2 (6 bases). The length of the CDR3 is 15 residues. CDR1 is MGHDK, CDR2 SYGVNS, per germline. V was pared by 2 bases and J by 5 bases, with 14 bases between.

This clonotype came up many times. The rearrangement uses TRBV18 and TRBJ2-1, with 10 bases lining up with TRBD2. The germline CDR1 and CDR2 sequences are KGHSH and LQKENI. The junction had 14 bases not matched to a gene; V was cut back by 3 bases and J by 3 bases. The CDR3 is 19 residues long. This CDR3 reads CASSPRTSGYSSFYNEQFF. As DNA, the CDR3 is TGTGCCAGCTCACCTAGGACTAGCGGCTACTCCTCTTTCTACAATGAGCAGTTCTTC.

This clonotype showed up many times. The chain links TRBV5-1 to TRBJ2-2; no reliable D call. CDR1 is SGHRS and CDR2 is YFSETQ in the germline V gene. The CDR3 contains 12 residues. Deletions cut 0 bases from V and 5 bases from J, with 2 bases between. This chain's CDR3 is CASSLATGELFF. As DNA, the CDR3 is TGCGCCAGCAGCTTGGCGACCGGGGAGCTGTTTTTT. The variable domain in full, completed from reference TRBV5-1 and TRBJ2-2, reads KAGVTQTPRYLIKTRGQQVTLSCSPISGHRSVSWYQQTPGQGLQFLFEYFSETQRNKGNFPGRFSGRQFSNSRSEMNVSTLELGDSALYLCASSLATGELFFGEGSRLTVL.

This clonotype occurred many times. The rearrangement uses TRBV5-1 and TRBJ2-3; 8 bases are shared with TRBD1. V lost 3 bases to trimming and J lost 1 base; unmatched junction nucleotides: 7. Germline V gene sequence: CDR1 SGHRS, CDR2 YFSETQ. CDR3 length: 16 residues. In DNA form, the CDR3 reads TGCGCCAGCAGCTACCGACAGGGGACGGGCACAGATACGCAGTATTTT. Its translation: CASSYRQGTGTDTQYF.

This clonotype was seen ten or more times. The rearrangement joins TRBV10-3 to TRBJ2-5; TRBD2 aligns across 8 bases. J gave up 5 bases and V 6 bases, and 8 bases lay outside the gene matches. This CDR3 contains 14 residues. The V gene's germline CDR1 is ENHRY and CDR2 SYGVKD. The CDR3 reads CAISSAGDGETQYF. The CDR3 DNA reads TGTGCCATCAGCTCAGCGGGAGACGGGGAGACCCAGTACTTC.

This clonotype has a count of ten or more. The gene calls are TRBV5-6 and TRBJ2-1; TRBD2 aligns across 8 bases. Germline V gene data show CDR1 as SGHDT and CDR2 as YYEEEE. Germline trimming cut 0 bases from V and 6 bases from J; bases unmatched to any gene: 8. The CDR3 is 16 residues long. CDR3 protein: CASSLAGLGAPNEQFF. The CDR3 DNA follows: TGTGCCAGCAGCTTGGCGGGACTAGGGGCTCCCAATGAGCAGTTCTTC.

This clonotype was recorded at least ten times. This rearrangement joins TRBV4-1 to TRBJ2-5, with D perhaps matching TRBD1 or TRBD2 (5 bases each). CDR1 MGHRA and CDR2 YSYEKL come from the germline V gene. This CDR3 comprises 17 residues. V lost 5 bases and J lost 2, with 21 bases in between. CDR3 nucleotide sequence: TGCGCCAGCAGCAGATCTGTAGTTGGGACGGAGCAAGAGACCCAGTACTTC. This translates into CASSRSVVGTEQETQYF.

This clonotype was observed at least ten times. This sequence joins TRBV6-1 and TRBJ1-1; 9 nucleotides agree with TRBD1. The CDR3 loop spans 13 amino acids. Trimming cost V 6 bases and J 6 bases; bases outside gene matches: 5. The germline V gene has CDR1 MNHNS and CDR2 SASEGT. This CDR3 reads CASRPDRGAEAFF. The CDR3 bases are TGTGCCAGCAGACCGGACAGGGGCGCTGAAGCTTTCTTT.

This clonotype appeared many times. The rearrangement uses TRBV4-1 and TRBJ1-1; D gene ambiguous. This CDR3 has 14 amino acids. Trimming shortened V by 0 bases and J by 10 bases, and 15 bases separated the two germline ends. Per the germline V gene, CDR1 is MGHRA and CDR2 is YSYEKL. Here the CDR3 reads CASSQERVPSRAFF. CDR3 sequence (DNA): TGCGCCAGCAGCCAAGAGCGGGTCCCTTCTAGAGCTTTCTTT.

This clonotype was detected ten times or more. The rearrangement joins TRBV6-5 to TRBJ1-1, with D hard to call. Germline V gives CDR1 MNHEY, CDR2 SVGAGI. V was trimmed by 1 base and J by 3 bases, leaving 9 bases between them. This CDR3 contains 14 residues. The CDR3 DNA follows: TGTGCCAGCAGTTACTGGGTATTGGACACTGAAGCTTTCTTT. Its protein is CASSYWVLDTEAFF.

This clonotype was detected many times. The rearrangement links TRBV20-1 to TRBJ2-1; tentative D call: TRBD2 (6 bases). The CDR3 contains 12 residues. V was cut by 3 bases and J by 4 bases, with 7 bases left in between. Germline assignment: CDR1 DFQATT and CDR2 SNEGSKA (reference sequence). The CDR3 nucleotides read TGCAGTGCTAGGCGGGGATACAATGAGCAGTTCTTC. Its translation is CSARRGYNEQFF.

This clonotype was seen many times. This chain connects TRBV10-3 to TRBJ2-7; no reliable D call. The CDR3 consists of 12 residues. CDR1 is ENHRY and CDR2 is SYGVKD in the germline V gene. Trimming shortened V by 8 bases and J by 5 bases, and 13 bases separated the two germline ends. This chain's CDR3 is CAIGREVHEQYF. In nucleotides, the CDR3 is TGTGCCATCGGGCGAGAGGTACACGAGCAGTACTTC.

In this sample, this clonotype turned up many times. V is TRBV5-1 and J is TRBJ1-1; D may be TRBD1 (6 bases). CDR3 length: 14 residues. Germline values: CDR1 SGHRS, CDR2 YFSETQ. Trimming shortened V by 2 bases and J by 3 bases, and 11 bases separated the two germline ends. The CDR3 DNA follows: TGCGCCAGCAGCTTAGGACAGCCAGACACTGAAGCTTTCTTT. Encoded protein: CASSLGQPDTEAFF.

This clonotype was seen repeatedly, ten times or more. The gene calls are TRBV28 and TRBJ2-7; D is undetermined. From germline, CDR1 is MDHEN and CDR2 SYDVKM. This CDR3 comprises 13 residues. The germline V and J ends were trimmed by 3 bases and 5 bases, with 11 bases remaining between them. The chain's CDR3 is CASSFRPPDEQYF. In DNA form, the CDR3 reads TGTGCCAGCAGTTTTCGCCCCCCCGACGAGCAGTACTTC.

This clonotype was picked up many times. The rearrangement joins TRBV5-1 to TRBJ2-3, with D possibly TRBD2 on 6 matching bases. Germline CDR1 and CDR2: SGHRS and YFSETQ. The V end was cut by 0 bases, the J end by 4 bases, with 15 bases between. There are 16 residues in the CDR3. In DNA form, the CDR3 reads TGCGCCAGCAGCTTGGCCGCCATCGGGAGCTCAGATACGCAGTATTTT. Amino acid sequence: CASSLAAIGSSDTQYF.